The 2 T cell receptor beta chains listed next were all sequenced from one sample in a study of blood T cell repertoires in COVID-19. The method was immunoSEQ multiplex PCR; TCRdb's version includes in-frame clones alone and lacks a portion of them. The sample has a few hundred thousand clones; around 85% are singletons. Specimen: PBMCs or T cells enriched from blood (not recorded which). These receptor sequences come from a man in his thirties or forties who had recovered from COVID-19.

V gene TRBV5-8 combines with J gene TRBJ1-2, with TRBD1 as a possible D gene (6 bases). The CDR3 totals 16 residues. V was cut by 1 base and J by 4 bases, with 17 bases left in between. Per the germline V gene, CDR1 is SGHTS and CDR2 is YDEGEE. The CDR3 spells CASSLFGGRGTYGYTF. In DNA, the CDR3 is TGTGCCAGCAGCTTGTTTGGTGGCAGGGGAACCTATGGCTACACCTTC. Using reference TRBV5-8 and TRBJ1-2 for the parts outside the CDR3, the full variable domain is EAGVTQSPTHLIKTRGQQATLRCSPISGHTSVYWYQQALGLGLQFLLWYDEGEERNRGNFPPRFSGRQFPNYSSELNVNALELEDSALYLCASSLFGGRGTYGYTFGSGTRLTVV.

The V and J genes are TRBV7-3 and TRBJ1-1; tentative D call: TRBD1 (5 bases). The ends were cut back, 1 base at V and 4 bases at J, with 13 bases in the middle. The CDR3 loop spans 15 amino acids. CDR1 and CDR2 (germline): SGHTA, FQGTGA. In nucleotides, the CDR3 is TGTGCCAGCAGCTTAATGGGCGGGGCTCGCACTGAAGCTTTCTTT. Amino acids: CASSLMGGARTEAFF.